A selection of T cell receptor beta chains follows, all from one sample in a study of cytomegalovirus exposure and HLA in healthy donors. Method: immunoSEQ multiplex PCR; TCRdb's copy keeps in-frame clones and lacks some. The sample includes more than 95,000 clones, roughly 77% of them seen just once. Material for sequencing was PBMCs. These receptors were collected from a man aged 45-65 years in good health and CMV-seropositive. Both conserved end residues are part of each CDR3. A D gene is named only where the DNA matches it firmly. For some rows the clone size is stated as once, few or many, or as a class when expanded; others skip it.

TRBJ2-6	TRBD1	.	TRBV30	CASRQGASGANVLTF	TGTGCCTCCCGACAGGGTGCCTCTGGGGCCAACGTCCTGACTTTC
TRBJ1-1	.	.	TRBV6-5	CASSYQLNTEAFF	TGTGCCAGCAGTTACCAATTGAACACTGAAGCTTTCTTT
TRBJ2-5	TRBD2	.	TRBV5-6	CASSGLAVGEETQYF	TGTGCCAGCAGCGGACTAGCGGTCGGTGAGGAGACCCAGTACTTC
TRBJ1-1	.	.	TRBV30	CAWRGPAGWATEAFF	TGTGCCTGGAGGGGGCCCGCCGGGTGGGCCACTGAAGCTTTCTTT
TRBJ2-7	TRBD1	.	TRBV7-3	CASSSSQGYEQYF	TGTGCCAGCAGCTCCTCACAGGGGTACGAGCAGTACTTC
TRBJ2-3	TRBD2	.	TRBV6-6	CASSYSGGPADTQYF	TGTGCCAGCAGTTACTCGGGAGGGCCGGCAGATACGCAGTATTTT
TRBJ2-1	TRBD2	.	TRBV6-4	CASSPLAGGQNEQFF	TGTGCCAGCAGCCCCCTAGCGGGGGGGCAGAATGAGCAGTTCTTC
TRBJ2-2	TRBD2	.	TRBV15	CATSPRTSGRTGELFF	TGTGCCACCAGCCCCCGGACTAGCGGGAGGACCGGGGAGCTGTTTTTT
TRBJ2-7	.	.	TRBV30	CAWSVGANEQYF	TGTGCCTGGAGTGTAGGGGCTAACGAGCAGTACTTC
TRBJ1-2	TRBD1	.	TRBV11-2	CASTAERTGAHGYTF	TGTGCCAGCACCGCGGAACGTACAGGGGCTCATGGCTACACCTTC
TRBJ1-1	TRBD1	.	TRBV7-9	CASSPRQGRNTEAFF	TGTGCCAGCAGCCCGCGACAGGGGAGGAACACTGAAGCTTTCTTT
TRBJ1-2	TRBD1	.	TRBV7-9	CASSFRVDRPESDGYTF	TGTGCCAGCAGCTTCCGTGTGGACAGGCCGGAGTCTGATGGCTACACCTTC
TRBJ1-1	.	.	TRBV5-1	CASLKGETGEAFF	TGCGCCAGCCTGAAGGGGGAGACGGGTGAAGCTTTCTTT
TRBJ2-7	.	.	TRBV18	CASSRLASSYEQYF	TGTGCCAGCTCACGCCTAGCGTCCTCCTACGAGCAGTACTTC
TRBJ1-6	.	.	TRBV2	CASSEQGYNSPLHF	TGTGCCAGCAGTGAGCAGGGATATAATTCACCCCTCCACTTT
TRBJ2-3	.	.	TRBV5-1	CASSLSRVWDTQYF	TGCGCCAGCAGCTTGAGCAGGGTTTGGGATACGCAGTATTTT
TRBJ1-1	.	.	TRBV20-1	CSAASPGGAFF	TGCAGTGCTGCCTCGCCCGGGGGAGCTTTCTTT
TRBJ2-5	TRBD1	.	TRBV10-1	CASSESDRLGLAQYF	TGCGCCAGCAGTGAGTCGGACAGGCTGGGGTTGGCCCAGTACTTC
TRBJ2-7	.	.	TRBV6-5	CASSQQGWGSYEQYF	TGTGCCAGCAGCCAACAGGGTTGGGGCTCCTACGAGCAGTACTTC
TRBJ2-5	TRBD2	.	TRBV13	CASSLRTSGGGETQYF	TGTGCCAGCAGCTTGCGAACTAGCGGGGGTGGGGAGACCCAGTACTTC
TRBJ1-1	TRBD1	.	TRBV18	CASSRGQGNTEAFF	TGTGCCAGCTCACGGGGACAGGGGAATACTGAAGCTTTCTTT
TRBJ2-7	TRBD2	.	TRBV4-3	CASSPVRQRDGQYF	TGCGCCAGCAGCCCCGTCCGGCAGCGGGACGGGCAGTACTTC
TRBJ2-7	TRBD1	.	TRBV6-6	CASRAGGWEQYF	TGTGCCAGCAGGGCAGGGGGCTGGGAGCAGTACTTC
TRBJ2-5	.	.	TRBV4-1	CASSLQGSETQYF	TGCGCCAGCAGCCTCCAGGGGTCAGAGACCCAGTACTTC
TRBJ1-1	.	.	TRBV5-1	CASSLQAMNTEAFF	TGCGCCAGCAGCTTGCAAGCGATGAACACTGAAGCTTTCTTT
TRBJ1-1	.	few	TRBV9	CASSEGPLRRGTEAFF	TGTGCCAGCAGCGAAGGACCGCTCCGGAGGGGCACTGAAGCTTTCTTT
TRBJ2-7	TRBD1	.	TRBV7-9	CASSPGQDSYEQYF	TGTGCCAGCAGCCCGGGACAGGACTCCTACGAGCAGTACTTC
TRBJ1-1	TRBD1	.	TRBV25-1	CASREQGRAEAFF	TGTGCCAGTAGAGAACAGGGGCGCGCTGAAGCTTTCTTT